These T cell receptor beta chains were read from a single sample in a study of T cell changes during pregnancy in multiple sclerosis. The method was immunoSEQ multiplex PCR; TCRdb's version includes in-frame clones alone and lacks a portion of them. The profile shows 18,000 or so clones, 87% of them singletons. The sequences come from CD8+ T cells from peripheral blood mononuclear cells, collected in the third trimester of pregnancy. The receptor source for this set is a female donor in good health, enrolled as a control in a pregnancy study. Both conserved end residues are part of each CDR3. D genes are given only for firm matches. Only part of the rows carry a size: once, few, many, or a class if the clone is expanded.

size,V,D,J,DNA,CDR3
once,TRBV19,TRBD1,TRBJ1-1,TGTGCCAGTAGCCCCACCCGGGACAGAGTGCCGAACACTGAAGCTTTCTTT,CASSPTRDRVPNTEAFF
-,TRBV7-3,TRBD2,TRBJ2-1,TGTGCCAGCAGCTTGACTAGCGGGAGGACCAGCTCCTACAATGAGCAGTTCTTC,CASSLTSGRTSSYNEQFF
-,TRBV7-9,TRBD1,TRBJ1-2,TGTGCCAGCAGCACAGGGACAGCTTACTATGGCTACACCTTC,CASSTGTAYYGYTF
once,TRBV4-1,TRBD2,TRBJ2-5,TGCGCCAGCAGCCAAGAAAGCGGGAGCGTTAGAGAGACCCAGTACTTC,CASSQESGSVRETQYF
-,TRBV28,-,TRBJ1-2,TGTGCCAGCAGCAAATTGACAGGCGGCTACACCTTC,CASSKLTGGYTF
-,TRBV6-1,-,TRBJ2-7,TGTGCCAGCAGTGAAGCGCATAGCTACGAGCAGTACTTC,CASSEAHSYEQYF
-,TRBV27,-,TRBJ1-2,TGTGCCAGCAGTTTTGTTGGGGGGGGCGTAAACTATGGCTACACCTTC,CASSFVGGGVNYGYTF
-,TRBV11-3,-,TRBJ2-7,TGTGCCAGCAGCCCCGAGCCGGGCTACGAGCAGTACTTC,CASSPEPGYEQYF
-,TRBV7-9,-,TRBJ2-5,TGTGCCAGCGGGCGCGGGGAGGAGACCCAGTACTTC,CASGRGEETQYF
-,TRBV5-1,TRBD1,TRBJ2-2,TGCGCCAGCAGCTCCGGGACAGGGGTTACCGGGGAGCTGTTTTTT,CASSSGTGVTGELFF
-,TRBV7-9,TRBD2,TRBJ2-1,TGTGCCAGCAGCCCGGGACTAGCGCACTACAATGAGCAGTTCTTC,CASSPGLAHYNEQFF
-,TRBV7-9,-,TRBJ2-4,TGTGCCAGCAGCTTATTTGAAGAAGTCGGGGCCAAAAACATTCAGTACTTC,CASSLFEEVGAKNIQYF
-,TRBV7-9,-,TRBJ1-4,TGTGCCAGCAGCTTAGGGACAGTTGAAAAACTGTTTTTT,CASSLGTVEKLFF
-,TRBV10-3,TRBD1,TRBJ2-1,TGTGCCATCAGTGAGGCCGGGACAGGGTACGCAAATTTAAATGAGCAGTTCTTC,CAISEAGTGYANLNEQFF
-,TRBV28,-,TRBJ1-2,TGTGCCAGCACCACCCCCCGCGGGAGAGCTAACTATGGCTACACCTTC,CASTTPRGRANYGYTF
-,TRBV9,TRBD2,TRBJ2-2,TGTGCCAGCAGCCCGACTAGCGGGAGGGGGACCGGGGAGCTGTTTTTT,CASSPTSGRGTGELFF
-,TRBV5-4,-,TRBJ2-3,TGTGCCAGCAGCTTTATTGGGGGGGCGGGTAGCACAGATACGCAGTATTTT,CASSFIGGAGSTDTQYF
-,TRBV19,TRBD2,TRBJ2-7,TGTGCCAGTAGTATCACTAGCGGGTACATCTACGAGCAGTACTTC,CASSITSGYIYEQYF
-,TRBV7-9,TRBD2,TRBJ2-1,TGTGCCAGCAGCTTACGGGAGGGGTCCTACAATGAGCAGTTCTTC,CASSLREGSYNEQFF
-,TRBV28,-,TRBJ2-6,TGTGCCAGCAGAATACAGGGTTACTCTGGGGCCAACGTCCTGACTTTC,CASRIQGYSGANVLTF
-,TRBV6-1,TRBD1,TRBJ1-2,TGTGCCAGCAGTGGAGGGACAGGGCTTAACTATGGCTACACCTTC,CASSGGTGLNYGYTF
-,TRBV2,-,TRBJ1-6,TGTGCCAGCAGTGGACTACCGATTTCCATGGGCTCCTATAATTCACCCCTCCACTTT,CASSGLPISMGSYNSPLHF
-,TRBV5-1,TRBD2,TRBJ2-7,TGCGCCAGCAGCTTGGTGAGCGGGGGTCACGAGCAGTACTTC,CASSLVSGGHEQYF
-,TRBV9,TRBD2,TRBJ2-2,TGTGCCAGCATCTTTAGCGGGAGCCGGACCGGGGAGCTGTTTTTT,CASIFSGSRTGELFF
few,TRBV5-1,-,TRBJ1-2,TGCGCCAGCAGCTTGGTCTTTGGGGCGGTGCAGGGCTCCGCGCAGGGCTACACCTTC,CASSLVFGAVQGSAQGYTF
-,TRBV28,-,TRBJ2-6,TGTGCCAGCGGAGTGGGTACCGTCTCTGGGGCCAACGTCCTGACTTTC,CASGVGTVSGANVLTF
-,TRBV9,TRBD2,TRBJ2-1,TGTGCCAGCAGCGTAGTAGCGGGAGGGCCCTCAAGGTACAATGAGCAGTTCTTC,CASSVVAGGPSRYNEQFF
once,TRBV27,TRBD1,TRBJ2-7,TGTGCCAGCAGTCCGAGCCCCGGGACAGGGACGTACGAGCAGTACTTC,CASSPSPGTGTYEQYF
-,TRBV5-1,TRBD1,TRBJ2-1,TGCGCCAGCAGCTGGGGGACAGGGGATCGCATCTTC,CASSWGTGDRIF
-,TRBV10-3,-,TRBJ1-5,TGTGCCATCTCCCGGGAGACTCAGGGTCAGCCCCAGCATTTT,CAISRETQGQPQHF
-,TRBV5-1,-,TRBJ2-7,TGCGCCAGCAGCGGGGGGCTCGGGGGGTACGAGCAGTACTTC,CASSGGLGGYEQYF
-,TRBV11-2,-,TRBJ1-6,TGTGCCAGCAGCTTAGGACGGGGAGGGAATTCACCCCTCCACTTT,CASSLGRGGNSPLHF
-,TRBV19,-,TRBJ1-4,TGTGCCAGTAGTGACCGACAGACACATAATGAAAAACTGTTTTTT,CASSDRQTHNEKLFF
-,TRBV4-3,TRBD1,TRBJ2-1,TGCGCCAGCAGCCCTCCGGGACAGGGGGCAAATGAGCAGTTCTTC,CASSPPGQGANEQFF
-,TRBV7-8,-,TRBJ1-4,TGTGCCAGCAGCCCCTTATCGGGTTTCGACGAAAAACTGTTTTTT,CASSPLSGFDEKLFF
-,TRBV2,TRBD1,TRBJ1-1,TGTGCCAGCAGTGAACCGGGACAGGGTTCACGGCGAGCTTTCTTT,CASSEPGQGSRRAFF
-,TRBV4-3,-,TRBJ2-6,TGCGCCAGCAGCCAAGAGACTGGCTCTGGGGCCAACGTCCTGACTTTC,CASSQETGSGANVLTF
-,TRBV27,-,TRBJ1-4,TGTGCCAGCAGTTTATCGGTAGCAACTAATGAAAAACTGTTTTTT,CASSLSVATNEKLFF
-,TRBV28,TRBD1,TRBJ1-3,TGTGCCAGCAGAGAGGACAGGGGGAGTATTAGAAACACCATATATTTT,CASREDRGSIRNTIYF
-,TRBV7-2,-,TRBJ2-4,TGTGCCAGCAGCTTAGGATTAGGCAGGGTCGACAAAAACATTCAGTACTTC,CASSLGLGRVDKNIQYF
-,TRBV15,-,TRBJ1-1,TGTGCCACCAGCAGAGTTATGAACACTGAAGCTTTCTTT,CATSRVMNTEAFF
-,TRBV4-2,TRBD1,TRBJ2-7,TGTGCCAGCAGCCAAGAGTCGGGACAGGGTATCTACGAGCAGTACTTC,CASSQESGQGIYEQYF
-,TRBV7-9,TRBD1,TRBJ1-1,TGTGCCAGCAGCCCTGCAGGGGGACAGGGTCTTGGTGAAGCTTTCTTT,CASSPAGGQGLGEAFF
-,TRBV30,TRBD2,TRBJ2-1,TGTGCCGGGGGAGTAGCGGGAGGGGAGGGTGAGCAGTTCTTC,CAGGVAGGEGEQFF
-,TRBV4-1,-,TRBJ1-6,TGCGCCAGCAGCAAACTTTATACCGCCGTCTATAATTCACCCCTCCACTTT,CASSKLYTAVYNSPLHF
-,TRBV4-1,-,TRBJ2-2,TGCGCCAGCAGCCAAGTTCGAGGCGGGGAGCTGTTTTTT,CASSQVRGGELFF
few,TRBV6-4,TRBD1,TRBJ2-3,TGTGCCAGCAGTGAGACCCCCGGGACAGGGGGCACAGATACGCAGTATTTT,CASSETPGTGGTDTQYF
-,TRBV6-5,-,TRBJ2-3,TGTGCCAGCACCGAAGGGGGAACCCGGTGGTATTTT,CASTEGGTRWYF
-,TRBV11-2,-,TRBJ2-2,TGTGCCAGCAGCTCGAGGGACACCCTCACCGGGGAGCTGTTTTTT,CASSSRDTLTGELFF
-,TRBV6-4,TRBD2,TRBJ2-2,TGTGCCAGCAGTGAACGCGGGGGGAACACCGGGGAGCTGTTTTTT,CASSERGGNTGELFF
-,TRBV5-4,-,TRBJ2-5,TGTGCCAGCAGCTTTGTGGGCGGGGACCAAGAGACCCAGTACTTC,CASSFVGGDQETQYF
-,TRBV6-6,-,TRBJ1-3,TGTGCCAGCAGTTACGTAGGACAGAGCCCTGGAAACACCATATATTTT,CASSYVGQSPGNTIYF
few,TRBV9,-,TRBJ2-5,TGTGCCAGCAGCGCACAGCAGGTGATGACCGAAGAGACCCAGTACTTC,CASSAQQVMTEETQYF
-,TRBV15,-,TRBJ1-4,TGTGCCACCAGCAGAGTTCGGGGAACTAATGAAAAACTGTTTTTT,CATSRVRGTNEKLFF
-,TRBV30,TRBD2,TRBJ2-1,TGTGCCTGGACTAGCGGGAGGGCGAATGAGCAGTTCTTC,CAWTSGRANEQFF
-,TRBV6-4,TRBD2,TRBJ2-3,TGTGCCAGCAGCGGGGGGGCCACAGATACGCAGTATTTT,CASSGGATDTQYF
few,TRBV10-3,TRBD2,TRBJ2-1,TGTGCCATCAGGGAAGGGACTAGCGGGAGAAATGAGCAGTTCTTC,CAIREGTSGRNEQFF